Below are 9 T cell receptor beta chains sequenced from a single sample in a study of shared clonotypes between healthy human individuals. Clones were sequenced by immunoSEQ multiplex PCR, and TCRdb holds only the in-frame ones, with some missing. The data show approximately 2,000,000 clones, roughly 93% seen once. Naive CD8 isolation took CD45RO-negative cells positively selected for CCR7 and excluded terminally differentiated effector memory CD45RA+ cells. Material: naive CD8+ T cells from PBMCs. The receptors shown here come from a man younger than 35 in good health. Some clones in this sample may be carry-over from other donors' samples.

The chain is built from TRBV6-4 and TRBJ1-1; the match to TRBD1 covers 7 bases. V dropped 4 bases and J dropped 1; count of bases not matched to a gene: 15. The germline V gene has CDR1 MRHNA and CDR2 SNTAGT. This CDR3 is built from 18 residues. DNA of the CDR3: TGTGCCAGCAGTGGGACAGGTTTGGCCCATAATCGGAACACTGAAGCTTTCTTT. Encoded protein: CASSGTGLAHNRNTEAFF.

Only one count was recorded for this clone. V is TRBV5-4 and J is TRBJ2-2; D might be TRBD1 (6 bases). Germline-derived CDR1 and CDR2 are SGHNT and YYREEE (reference sequence). The CDR3 loop spans 15 amino acids. The V end was cut by 6 bases, the J end by 3 bases, with 15 bases between. The CDR3 sequence: CASTTRAGDTGELFF. For the CDR3, the DNA is TGTGCCAGCACCACAAGGGCAGGGGACACCGGGGAGCTGTTTTTT.

The chain uses TRBV7-9 and TRBJ2-1; 8 bases agree with TRBD2. Trimming cost V 5 bases and J 2 bases; bases outside gene matches: 5. The CDR3 is 15 residues long. Germline V gene sequence: CDR1 SEHNR, CDR2 FQNEAQ (reference sequence). DNA of the CDR3: TGTGCCAGCAGCCATAGCGGGAAGGCCTACAATGAGCAGTTCTTC. This sequence encodes CASSHSGKAYNEQFF.

The chain has TRBV7-6 and TRBJ2-7; 10 bases match TRBD1. The CDR3 is made up of 16 amino acids. Germline V gives CDR1 SGHVS, CDR2 FNYEAQ. V lost 5 bases to trimming and J lost 2 bases; unmatched junction nucleotides: 9. The chain's CDR3 is CASSKGPGQGTYEQYF. For the CDR3, the DNA is TGTGCCAGCAGCAAGGGCCCGGGACAGGGGACCTACGAGCAGTACTTC.

The chain uses TRBV12-5 and TRBJ2-1; tentative D call: TRBD1 (5 bases). The CDR3 totals 15 residues. CDR1 and CDR2 (germline): LGHNT, FRNRAP. The V and J ends lost 3 bases and 6 bases respectively, with 15 bases between them. In DNA form, the CDR3 reads TGTGCTAGTGGTTTTTTCCAGGGTGGGCTCAATGAGCAGTTCTTC. Its protein product is CASGFFQGGLNEQFF.

The chain links TRBV5-6 to TRBJ1-2, with D possibly TRBD1 on 5 matching bases. The germline V gene encodes CDR1 SGHDT and CDR2 YYEEEE. The V end lost 7 bases, the J end lost 3 bases, and 19 bases lay between the germline ends. This CDR3 has 15 amino acids. The CDR3 DNA reads TGTGCCAGCCTATTGAGCAGGGAAGAGGACTATGGCTACACCTTC. It codes for CASLLSREEDYGYTF.

This chain joins TRBV19 and TRBJ2-1, with TRBD1 identical over 9 bases. After removal of 5 bases from V and 2 bases from J, the junction contained 4 bases not matched to a gene. This CDR3 region has 15 residues. In germline, CDR1 is LNHDA, CDR2 SQIVND (reference sequence). CDR3 region: CASSPRDRAYNEQFF. The CDR3 nucleotides are TGTGCCAGTAGTCCCCGGGACAGGGCCTACAATGAGCAGTTCTTC.

Here the CDR3 DNA reads TGTGCCAGCAGGGGCGTTGAGCAGTACTTC. Translating gives CASRGVEQYF. J is TRBJ2-7 and V is TRBV6-6, with unresolved D. Germline-derived CDR1 and CDR2 are MNHNY and SVGAGI (reference sequence). The V end lost 6 bases, the J end lost 7 bases, and 7 bases lay between the germline ends. The CDR3 spans 10 residues.

V is TRBV10-3 and J is TRBJ2-7; D remains unclear. The CDR3 extends over 14 amino acids. The germline V gene has CDR1 ENHRY and CDR2 SYGVKD. V lost 4 bases to trimming and J lost 0 bases, with 10 bases between them. The CDR3 reads CAISAPSSSYEQYF. The DNA of the CDR3 is TGTGCCATCAGTGCCCCCTCGAGCTCCTACGAGCAGTACTTC.